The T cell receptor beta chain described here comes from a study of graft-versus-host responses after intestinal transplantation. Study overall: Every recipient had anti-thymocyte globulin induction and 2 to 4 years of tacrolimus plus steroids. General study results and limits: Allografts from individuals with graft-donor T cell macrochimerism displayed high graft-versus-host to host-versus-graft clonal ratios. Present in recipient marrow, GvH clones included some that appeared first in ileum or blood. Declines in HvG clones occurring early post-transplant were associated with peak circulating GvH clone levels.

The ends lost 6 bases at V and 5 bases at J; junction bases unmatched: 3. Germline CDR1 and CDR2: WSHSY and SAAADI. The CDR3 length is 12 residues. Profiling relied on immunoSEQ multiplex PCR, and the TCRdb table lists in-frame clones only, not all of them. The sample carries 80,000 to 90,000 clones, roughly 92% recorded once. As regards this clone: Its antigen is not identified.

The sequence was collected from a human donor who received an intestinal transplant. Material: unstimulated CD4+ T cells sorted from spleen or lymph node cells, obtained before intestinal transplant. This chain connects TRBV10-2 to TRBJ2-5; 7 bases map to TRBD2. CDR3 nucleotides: TGCGCCAGCAGCGGGGAGGGGGAGACCCAGTACTTC. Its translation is CASSGEGETQYF.